The clone carrying this TCR beta chain was seen only a few times. Unique molecular identifiers were attached to individual cDNA molecules. TCRdb used MiXCR to reprocess the 5' RACE reads, holding one entry per CDR3 protein. The table includes more than 90,000 distinct CDR3 sequences, approximately 11% detected once. These data come from a study of early T cells in non-severe SARS-CoV-2 infection. Overall study context: Unsorted whole blood bulk RNA was sequenced, with unpaired chains.

The V end lost 0 bases, the J end lost 6 bases, and 13 bases lay between the germline ends. CDR1 SGDLS and CDR2 YYNGEE come from the germline V gene. The CDR3 consists of 15 residues. This clonotype was sampled from an adult who was a healthcare worker with PCR-confirmed SARS-CoV-2 infection or an uninfected control (not recorded which). The chain has TRBV9 and TRBJ1-5; D is undetermined. Sequencing used whole blood. The CDR3 spells CASSVGASPPQPQHF. As DNA, the CDR3 is TGTGCCAGCAGCGTAGGGGCATCCCCCCCTCAGCCCCAGCATTTT.